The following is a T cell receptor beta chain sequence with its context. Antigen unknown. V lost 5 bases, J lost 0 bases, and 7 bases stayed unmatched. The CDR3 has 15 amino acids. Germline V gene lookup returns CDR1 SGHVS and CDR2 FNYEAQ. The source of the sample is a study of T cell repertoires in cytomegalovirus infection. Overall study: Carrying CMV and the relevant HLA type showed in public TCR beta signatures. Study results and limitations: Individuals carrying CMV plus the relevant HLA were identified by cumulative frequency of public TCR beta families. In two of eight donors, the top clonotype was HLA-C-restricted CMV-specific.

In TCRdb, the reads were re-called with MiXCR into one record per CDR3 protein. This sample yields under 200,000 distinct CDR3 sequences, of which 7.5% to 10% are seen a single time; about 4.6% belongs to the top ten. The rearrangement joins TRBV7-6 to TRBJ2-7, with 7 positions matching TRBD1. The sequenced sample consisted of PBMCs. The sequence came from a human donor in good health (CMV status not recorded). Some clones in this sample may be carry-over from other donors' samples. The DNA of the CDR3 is TGTGCCAGCAGCGCATGGGACAGACGCTCCTACGAGCAGTACTTC. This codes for CASSAWDRRSYEQYF. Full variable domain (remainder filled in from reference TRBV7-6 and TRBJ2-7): GAGVSQSPRYKVTKRGQDVALRCDPISGHVSLYWYRQALGQGPEFLTYFNYEAQQDKSGLPNDRFSAERPEGSISTLTIQRTEQRDSAMYRCASSAWDRRSYEQYFGPGTRLTVT.